This TCR beta chain was recovered during a study of regulatory dendritic cells for organ transplantation. Study-level background: Monocytes received vitamin D3 on days 0 and 4, IL-10 on day 4. The study, taken as a whole, reports: Memory CD8+ T cells were the most oligoclonal; naive cells were highly diverse.

CFSE-labeled sorted T cells met regulatory or mature dendritic cells for 4 to 6 days. J lost 6 bases, V lost 5 bases, and 12 bases had no gene match. Per the germline V gene, CDR1 is SEHNR and CDR2 is FQNEAQ (reference sequence). CDR3 size: 16 residues. This clone was detected once. Its antigen is still unknown. Only in-frame clones appear in the TCRdb table, and some are missing; sequencing was by immunoSEQ multiplex PCR. The sample carries 12,000 or so clones, less than 70% recorded once. This chain joins TRBV7-9 and TRBJ2-1; 8 bases fit TRBD1. Sequencing used naive CD8+ T cells from blood cultured with dendritic cells. Subset meaning: CD45RA+ naive T cells. The TCR was taken from a human donor in good health. Here the CDR3 reads CASSPTGGFPGNEQFF. The CDR3 nucleotides read TGTGCCAGCAGCCCAACAGGGGGTTTTCCTGGCAATGAGCAGTTCTTC. The entire variable domain, with the rest obtained from reference TRBV7-9 and TRBJ2-1, is as follows: DTGVSQNPRHKITKRGQNVTFRCDPISEHNRLYWYRQTLGQGPEFLTYFQNEAQLEKSRLLSDRFSAERPKGSFSTLEIQRTEQGDSAMYLCASSPTGGFPGNEQFFGPGTRLTVL.